The 26 T cell receptor beta chains below were found in one sample sequenced in a study of cytomegalovirus exposure and HLA in healthy donors. PCR was performed using 60 Vbeta and 13 Jbeta primers. This table comes from immunoSEQ multiplex PCR, and its TCRdb copy is limited to in-frame clones, with some not included. The table shows approximately 200,000 clones, with about 69% occurring only once. Input material: PBMCs. These receptors originate from a young man in good health and CMV-seropositive.

This rearrangement joins TRBV4-1 to TRBJ1-3, with D hard to call. This CDR3 has 15 amino acids. The ends were cut back, 1 base at V and 0 bases at J, with 7 bases in the middle. Germline V lookup: CDR1 MGHRA, CDR2 YSYEKL. The CDR3 spells CASSQGHRSGNTIYF. CDR3 DNA sequence: TGCGCCAGCAGCCAAGGGCACCGCTCTGGAAACACCATATATTTT.

This clone was seen a handful of times. The V gene is TRBV19, the J gene TRBJ2-7; D perhaps matches TRBD1 (6 bases). The V gene lost 5 bases and the J gene lost 4 bases, with 12 bases spanning the gap. CDR1 and CDR2 from the germline V gene are LNHDA and SQIVND (reference sequence). The CDR3 runs 13 residues. CDR3 DNA sequence: TGTGCCAGTAGTGCCGACAGGTTTTACGAGCAGTACTTC. Translated: CASSADRFYEQYF.

The chain uses TRBV18 and TRBJ2-7; possible D gene TRBD1, 5 bases. This CDR3 contains 14 residues. The ends were cut back, 3 bases at V and 2 bases at J, with 11 bases in the middle. CDR1 KGHSH and CDR2 LQKENI come from the germline V gene. CDR3 amino acids: CASSPNGQAYEQYF. CDR3 bases: TGTGCCAGCTCACCCAACGGACAAGCCTACGAGCAGTACTTC.

The V and J genes are TRBV7-9 and TRBJ2-2; TRBD1 matches at 9 bases. Germline CDR1 reads SEHNR; CDR2 reads FQNEAQ (reference sequence). Trimming at V came to 5 bases and at J to 5 bases, leaving 9 bases not matched to a gene. CDR3 length: 16 residues. CDR3 residues: CASSLLGQGGTGELFF. The DNA of the CDR3 is TGTGCCAGCAGCCTACTGGGACAGGGAGGGACCGGGGAGCTGTTTTTT.

The chain employs TRBV9 and TRBJ1-6; TRBD1 is a possible D gene (5 bases). Trimming took 0 bases from V and 7 from J, leaving 11 bases between them. The CDR3 length is 15 residues. Germline loops: CDR1 SGDLS, CDR2 YYNGEE. CDR3 sequence reads: CASSVDTGSNSPLHF. The DNA for the CDR3 is TGTGCCAGCAGCGTAGACACAGGTTCAAATTCACCCCTCCACTTT.

The chain has TRBV19 and TRBJ2-6; 12 nucleotides match TRBD1. The CDR3 covers 19 residues. After removal of 5 bases from V and 0 bases from J, the junction contained 8 bases not matched to a gene. Germline values: CDR1 LNHDA, CDR2 SQIVND (reference sequence). The CDR3 DNA follows: TGTGCCAGTAGTCCCGAGGGACAGGGGGCTAGCTCTGGGGCCAACGTCCTGACTTTC. It is translated as CASSPEGQGASSGANVLTF. Based on the CDR3 plus reference TRBV19 and TRBJ2-6, the full variable domain is DGGITQSPKYLFRKEGQNVTLSCEQNLNHDAMYWYRQDPGQGLRLIYYSQIVNDFQKGDIAEGYSVSREKKESFPLTVTSAQKNPTAFYLCASSPEGQGASSGANVLTFGAGSRLTVL.

J is TRBJ2-1 and V is TRBV6-5, with D maybe TRBD2 (5 bases). Deletions cut 0 bases from V and 9 bases from J, with 9 bases between. The CDR3 has 13 residues. The germline V gene encodes CDR1 MNHEY and CDR2 SVGAGI. This chain's CDR3 is CASSYSNSAEQFF. In nucleotides, the CDR3 is TGTGCCAGCAGTTACTCGAATAGCGCTGAGCAGTTCTTC.

The rearrangement uses TRBV6-1 and TRBJ2-2, with a weak D call TRBD2 (6 bases). V dropped 4 bases and J dropped 4 bases, with 16 bases sitting between them. The CDR3 sequence is 16 residues long. Germline loops: CDR1 MNHNS, CDR2 SASEGT. Here the CDR3 reads CASSVPGTGGTGELFF. CDR3 nucleotide sequence: TGTGCCAGCAGTGTCCCCGGGACCGGGGGCACCGGGGAGCTGTTTTTT.

The V and J genes are TRBV4-1 and TRBJ2-7; TRBD2 is a possible D gene (5 bases). There are 13 residues in the CDR3. In germline, CDR1 is MGHRA, CDR2 YSYEKL. The V and J ends lost 4 bases and 0 bases respectively, with 7 bases between them. Here the CDR3 DNA reads TGCGCCAGCAGCCTTGGACTCTCCTACGAGCAGTACTTC. It specifies CASSLGLSYEQYF.

The chain has TRBV7-9 and TRBJ2-7, with 8 positions matching TRBD1. Germline CDR1 SEHNR, CDR2 FQNEAQ (reference sequence). The CDR3 covers 15 residues. V gave up 5 bases and J gave up 3 bases; unmatched junction bases: 9. CDR3 coding DNA: TGTGCCAGCAGCCAGGACAGGGTAGTTTTCTACGAGCAGTACTTC. This codes for CASSQDRVVFYEQYF. Together with reference TRBV7-9 and TRBJ2-7, the CDR3 gives the full variable domain: DTGVSQNPRHKITKRGQNVTFRCDPISEHNRLYWYRQTLGQGPEFLTYFQNEAQLEKSRLLSDRFSAERPKGSFSTLEIQRTEQGDSAMYLCASSQDRVVFYEQYFGPGTRLTVT.

This chain connects TRBV6-1 to TRBJ1-1; D is unclear. The germline V gene has CDR1 MNHNS and CDR2 SASEGT. Deletions cut 7 bases from V and 3 bases from J, with 15 bases between. This CDR3 region has 14 residues. The chain's CDR3 is CASTWTLRDTEAFF. DNA of the CDR3: TGTGCCAGCACCTGGACCCTGCGGGACACTGAAGCTTTCTTT.

The chain is built from TRBV30 and TRBJ1-4; D possibly corresponds to TRBD1 (5 bases). The CDR3 covers 14 residues. Trimming took 2 bases from V and 10 from J, leaving 17 bases between them. Per the germline V gene, CDR1 is GTSNPN and CDR2 is SVGIG (reference sequence). The chain's CDR3 is CAWSRGTEEGKLFF. The CDR3 nucleotides are TGTGCCTGGAGTCGTGGGACTGAGGAGGGAAAACTGTTTTTT.

The chain uses TRBV15 and TRBJ2-5; D possibly corresponds to TRBD2 (5 bases). The CDR3 runs 12 residues. V gave up 0 bases and J gave up 7 bases, with 6 bases separating them. Germline CDR1 LNHNV, CDR2 YYDKDF (reference sequence). The CDR3 nucleotides are TGTGCCACCAGCAGAGATGGAGGGACCCAGTACTTC. Protein sequence: CATSRDGGTQYF. Combining the CDR3 with reference TRBV15 and TRBJ2-5 gives the whole variable domain DAMVIQNPRYQVTQFGKPVTLSCSQTLNHNVMYWYQQKSSQAPKLLFHYYDKDFNNEADTPDNFQSRRPNTSFCFLDIRSPGLGDTAMYLCATSRDGGTQYFGPGTRLLVL.

The gene calls are TRBV10-2 and TRBJ2-1; D not certain. Germline CDR1 is WSHSY and CDR2 is SAAADI. Trimming cost V 8 bases and J 5 bases, with 10 bases left between them. CDR3 length: 12 amino acids. The CDR3 sequence is CASRATDNEQFF. The DNA for the CDR3 is TGCGCCAGCCGTGCTACCGACAATGAGCAGTTCTTC.

This clone came up a few times. The chain has TRBV5-1 and TRBJ2-2; D call uncertain. V dropped 4 bases and J dropped 0 bases, with 10 bases sitting between them. The CDR3 is 15 residues long. The germline V gene encodes CDR1 SGHRS and CDR2 YFSETQ. CDR3 region: CASSLDNPNTGELFF. The CDR3 nucleotides read TGCGCCAGCAGCCTCGACAACCCGAACACCGGGGAGCTGTTTTTT.

The rearrangement uses TRBV11-1 and TRBJ2-1; 11 bases agree with TRBD2. Trimming removed 3 bases from V and 8 bases from J; junction bases left unmatched: 3. Germline V gene sequence: CDR1 SGHAT, CDR2 FQDESV (reference sequence). The CDR3 runs to 14 residues. The CDR3 region has the DNA TGTGCCAGCAGCTTTAGCGGGGGGGTGGATGAGCAGTTCTTC. This codes for CASSFSGGVDEQFF.

This clone has only a few counts. The genes are TRBV30 and TRBJ2-1; TRBD2 matches at 11 bases. The CDR3 has 14 amino acids. Germline values: CDR1 GTSNPN, CDR2 SVGIG (reference sequence). J gave up 4 bases and V 2 bases, and 1 base lay outside the gene matches. CDR3 sequence (DNA): TGTGCCTGGAGTTTAGCGGGGGGGTACAATGAGCAGTTCTTC. Its protein product is CAWSLAGGYNEQFF.

With respect to this clone: Additional DNA sequences in this sample encode the identical CDR3. V is TRBV7-9 and J is TRBJ2-1; 8 nucleotides match TRBD2. The trim removed 3 bases at V and 6 bases at J, leaving 1 base unmatched. Germline loops: CDR1 SEHNR, CDR2 FQNEAQ (reference sequence). The CDR3 contains 13 residues. Written as DNA, the CDR3 is TGTGCCAGCAGCTTGGGGACTAGCAATGAGCAGTTCTTC. Translation gives CASSLGTSNEQFF.

The gene calls are TRBV7-3 and TRBJ1-5; no definite D call. V lost 3 bases and J 0 bases, leaving 6 bases between the germline ends. This CDR3 spans 14 amino acids. Germline CDR1 is SGHTA and CDR2 is FQGTGA. As DNA, the CDR3 is TGTGCCAGCAGCTTCCGAGTTAGCAATCAGCCCCAGCATTTT. This encodes CASSFRVSNQPQHF.

J is TRBJ1-3 and V is TRBV6-5, with D tentatively TRBD1 (5 bases). The CDR3 runs to 14 residues. V lost 6 bases to trimming and J lost 4 bases, with 13 bases between them. CDR1 MNHEY and CDR2 SVGAGI come from the germline V gene. CDR3 residues: CASSSGFGGNTIYF. As DNA, the CDR3 is TGTGCCAGCAGCTCAGGGTTCGGCGGAAACACCATATATTTT.

This clone was observed a few times. This chain connects TRBV28 to TRBJ2-3; 8 nucleotides agree with TRBD2. CDR1 and CDR2 from the germline V gene are MDHEN and SYDVKM. CDR3 length: 17 amino acids. The ends lost 1 base at V and 1 base at J; junction bases unmatched: 7. In DNA form, the CDR3 reads TGTGCCAGCAGTTTATTTGAGCTAGCGGGTGGCACAGATACGCAGTATTTT. Translated, it gives CASSLFELAGGTDTQYF.

The sample holds a few counts of this clone. The chain links TRBV9 to TRBJ1-1, with D tentatively TRBD1 (5 bases). CDR1 is SGDLS and CDR2 is YYNGEE in the germline V gene. The CDR3 consists of 15 residues. V dropped 4 bases and J dropped 4 bases, with 17 bases sitting between them. CDR3 nucleotides: TGTGCCAGCAGCCCGGAAGGGCAGGGAAGCACTGAAGCTTTCTTT. Its translation is CASSPEGQGSTEAFF.

The chain recombines TRBV7-3 with TRBJ2-2, with 7 bases aligning to TRBD1. The CDR3 totals 15 residues. Germline CDR1 SGHTA, CDR2 FQGTGA. With 3 bases clipped from V and 1 base from J, the junction kept 2 bases outside the gene matches. The CDR3: CASSLQGENTGELFF. The CDR3 region has the DNA TGTGCCAGCAGCTTGCAGGGGGAGAACACCGGGGAGCTGTTTTTT.

The chain combines TRBV9 with TRBJ2-4; D perhaps matches TRBD1 (5 bases). There are 17 residues in the CDR3. With 0 bases removed from V and 0 bases from J, the gap between germline ends came to 13 bases. CDR1 is SGDLS and CDR2 is YYNGEE in the germline V gene. The CDR3 DNA sequence: TGTGCCAGCAGCGTAGGGCAGGGAATTGAAGCCAAAAACATTCAGTACTTC. Translated, it gives CASSVGQGIEAKNIQYF.

The chain is built from TRBV5-4 and TRBJ2-5; 7 nucleotides match TRBD2. Germline lookup yields CDR1 SGHNT and CDR2 YYREEE (reference sequence). This CDR3 is 15 amino acids long. With V trimmed by 4 bases and J by 2 bases, 8 bases remained unmatched. The CDR3 loop reads CASSREAVQQETQYF. The CDR3 DNA sequence: TGTGCCAGCAGCCGGGAGGCAGTCCAACAAGAGACCCAGTACTTC.

This chain joins TRBV19 and TRBJ1-4; 7 bases align to TRBD1. The CDR3 covers 16 residues. V gave up 6 bases and J gave up 4 bases; unmatched junction bases: 11. Germline CDR1 reads LNHDA; CDR2 reads SQIVND (reference sequence). CDR3 residues: CASSPDSGTDNEKLFF. The CDR3 DNA reads TGTGCCAGTAGCCCGGATTCCGGGACAGATAATGAAAAACTGTTTTTT.